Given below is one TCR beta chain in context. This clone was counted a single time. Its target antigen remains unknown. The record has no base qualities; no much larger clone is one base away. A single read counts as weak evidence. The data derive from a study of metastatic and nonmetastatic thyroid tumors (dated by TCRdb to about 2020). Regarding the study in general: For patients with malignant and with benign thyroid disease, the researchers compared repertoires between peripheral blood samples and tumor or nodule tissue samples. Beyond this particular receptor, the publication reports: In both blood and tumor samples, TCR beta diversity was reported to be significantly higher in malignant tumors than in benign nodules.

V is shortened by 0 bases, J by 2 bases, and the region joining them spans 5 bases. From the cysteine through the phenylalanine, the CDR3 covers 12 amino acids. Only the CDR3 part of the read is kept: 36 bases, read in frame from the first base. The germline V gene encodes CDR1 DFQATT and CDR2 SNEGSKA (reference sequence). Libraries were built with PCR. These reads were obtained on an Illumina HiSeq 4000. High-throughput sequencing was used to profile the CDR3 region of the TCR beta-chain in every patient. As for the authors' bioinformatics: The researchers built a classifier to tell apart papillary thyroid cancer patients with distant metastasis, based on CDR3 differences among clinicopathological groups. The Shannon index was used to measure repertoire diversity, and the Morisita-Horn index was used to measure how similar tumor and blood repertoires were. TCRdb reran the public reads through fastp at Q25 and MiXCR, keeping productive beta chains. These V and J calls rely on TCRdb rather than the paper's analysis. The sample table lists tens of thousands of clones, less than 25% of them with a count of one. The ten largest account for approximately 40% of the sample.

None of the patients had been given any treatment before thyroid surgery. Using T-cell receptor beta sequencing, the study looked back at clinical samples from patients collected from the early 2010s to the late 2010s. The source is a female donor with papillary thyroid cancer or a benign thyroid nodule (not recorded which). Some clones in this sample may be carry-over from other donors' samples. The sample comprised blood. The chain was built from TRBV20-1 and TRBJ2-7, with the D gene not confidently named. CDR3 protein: CSARDNAYEQYF. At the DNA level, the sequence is TGCAGTGCTAGAGATAACGCCTACGAGCAGTACTTC.